One and the same sample provided the 7 T cell receptor beta chains below, sequenced in a study of blood T cell repertoires in COVID-19 (dated by TCRdb to the early 2020s). The library came from the immunoSEQ multiplex PCR assay. Imported from immuneACCESS, the table was reduced by TCRdb to in-frame sequences with V and J called. These copies leave out some clones; in studies compared against another copy, an unresolved V gene accounts for under half, and the cause of the remainder is not known. This sample holds around 270,000 clones; more than 85% were observed only once. Approximately 4.3% of the sample rests with the top ten. The material sequenced was peripheral blood. Source of these receptors: a man between 35 and 55 years old with acute or convalescent COVID-19.

The chain employs TRBV19 and TRBJ2-3; 9 bases are a match to TRBD2. Losses at the gene ends were 5 bases for V and 6 bases for J; bases not matched to a gene: 15. The CDR3 loop spans 17 amino acids. The germline V gene has CDR1 LNHDA and CDR2 SQIVND (reference sequence). The CDR3 reads CASSRLEGGGADDTQYF. CDR3 DNA sequence: TGTGCCAGTAGTCGCCTAGAGGGCGGGGGGGCCGATGATACGCAGTATTTT.

The gene calls are TRBV4-1 and TRBJ1-1; D is perhaps TRBD1 (5 bases). V was pared by 0 bases and J by 0 bases, with 11 bases between. Germline loops: CDR1 MGHRA, CDR2 YSYEKL. CDR3 length equals 16 residues. The CDR3 DNA sequence: TGCGCCAGCAGCCAAGATGGGGCAGTAGTGAACACTGAAGCTTTCTTT. Encoded protein: CASSQDGAVVNTEAFF.

The rearrangement uses TRBV5-1 and TRBJ2-2, with 8 bases fitting TRBD2. The CDR3 runs to 15 residues. The germline gives CDR1 SGHRS, CDR2 YFSETQ. J lost 6 bases, V lost 2 bases, and 6 bases had no gene match. Written as DNA, the CDR3 is TGCGCCAGCAGCTTACGGGGGGGCGTCCCCGGGGAGCTGTTTTTT. This sequence encodes CASSLRGGVPGELFF.

This clone has just one count. The rearrangement joins TRBV2 to TRBJ2-1; weak D call: TRBD1 (5 bases). The CDR3 sequence is 13 residues long. Germline assignment: CDR1 SNHLY and CDR2 FYNNEI. The V and J ends lost 6 bases and 4 bases respectively, with 10 bases between them. CDR3 coding DNA: TGTGCCAGCAGGGACACCGAATACAATGAGCAGTTCTTC. Its protein is CASRDTEYNEQFF.

V usage is TRBV2 and J usage is TRBJ1-2; D gene ambiguous. Looked up from germline, CDR1 is SNHLY and CDR2 is FYNNEI. The CDR3 is 12 amino acids. V was cut by 4 bases and J by 5 bases, with 8 bases left in between. The CDR3 coding sequence is TGTGCCAGCAGTGGATCGGGGTATGGCTACACCTTC. Translated: CASSGSGYGYTF.

The chain combines TRBV7-6 with TRBJ2-7; TRBD2 is a possible D gene (6 bases). Germline lookup yields CDR1 SGHVS and CDR2 FNYEAQ. This CDR3 region has 15 residues. V was cut by 2 bases and J by 0 bases, with 11 bases left in between. The CDR3 loop is CASSLTAGSSYEQYF. In DNA, the CDR3 is TGTGCCAGCAGCTTAACGGCGGGGAGCTCCTACGAGCAGTACTTC.

The rearrangement uses TRBV7-6 and TRBJ1-5; D is ambiguous. CDR1 and CDR2 (germline): SGHVS, FNYEAQ. V was clipped by 3 bases and J by 5 bases, with 8 bases between them. The CDR3 totals 13 residues. CDR3 bases: TGTGCCAGCAGCTTGGGCCCGGATCAGCCCCAGCATTTT. Amino acid sequence: CASSLGPDQPQHF.